The entry below describes one T cell receptor (beta chain). The sample comes from a study of blood T cells in healthy people across ages. Study as a whole: Using template switching, researchers captured about one barcoded beta molecule for each two T cells.

A sample-barcoded 5' primer and a J-beta primer mix were used in a second PCR of about 6 to 11 cycles. A 12-random-nucleotide template-switch adaptor tagged each cDNA molecule. A single record per CDR3 protein comes from TCRdb applying MiXCR to the 5' RACE reads. The profile covers 800,000 to 950,000 distinct CDR3 sequences, with 25% to 35% appearing a single time and 10% taken by the ten largest. CDR3 length: 15 amino acids. CDR1 is DFQATT and CDR2 is SNEGSKA in the germline V gene (reference sequence). Losses at the gene ends were 5 bases for V and 1 base for J; bases not matched to a gene: 5. The same sample was also used in a study of T cells of mothers and their children. That work adds: A few healthy Caucasian mothers served as donors, and their six children did as well. Sample barcodes plus 2-4 random nucleotides came from the M1S primer.

The sequence came from a woman aged 35 to 49 in good health. The chain couples TRBV20-1 to TRBJ1-5, with 10 bases fitting TRBD1. Sequencing was carried out using blood. The CDR3, as DNA: TGCAGTGCTCCACAGGACAGGGGGAGCAATCAGCCCCAGCATTTT. Translated: CSAPQDRGSNQPQHF.